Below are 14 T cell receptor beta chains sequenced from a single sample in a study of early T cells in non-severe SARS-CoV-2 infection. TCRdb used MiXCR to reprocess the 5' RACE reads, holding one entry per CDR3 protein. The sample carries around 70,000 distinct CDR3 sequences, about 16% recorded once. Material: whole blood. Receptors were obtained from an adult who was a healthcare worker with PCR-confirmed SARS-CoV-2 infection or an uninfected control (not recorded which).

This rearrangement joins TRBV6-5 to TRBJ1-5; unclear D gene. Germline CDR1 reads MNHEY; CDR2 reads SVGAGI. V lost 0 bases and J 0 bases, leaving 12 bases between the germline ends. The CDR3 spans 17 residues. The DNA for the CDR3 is TGTGCCAGCAGTTACTCGACTCCCCTGAGTAGCAATCAGCCCCAGCATTTT. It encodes CASSYSTPLSSNQPQHF.

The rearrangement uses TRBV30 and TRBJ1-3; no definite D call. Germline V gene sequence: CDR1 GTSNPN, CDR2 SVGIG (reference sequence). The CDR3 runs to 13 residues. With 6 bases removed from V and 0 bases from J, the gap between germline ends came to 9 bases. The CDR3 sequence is CACTLDSGNTIYF. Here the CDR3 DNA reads TGTGCCTGCACCCTGGACTCTGGAAACACCATATATTTT.

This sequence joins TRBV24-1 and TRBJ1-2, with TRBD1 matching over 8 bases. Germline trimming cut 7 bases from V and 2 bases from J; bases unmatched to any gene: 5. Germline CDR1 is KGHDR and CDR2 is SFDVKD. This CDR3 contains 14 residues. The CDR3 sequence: CATRAGGLNYGYTF. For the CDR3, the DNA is TGTGCCACCAGGGCAGGGGGCCTGAACTATGGCTACACCTTC.

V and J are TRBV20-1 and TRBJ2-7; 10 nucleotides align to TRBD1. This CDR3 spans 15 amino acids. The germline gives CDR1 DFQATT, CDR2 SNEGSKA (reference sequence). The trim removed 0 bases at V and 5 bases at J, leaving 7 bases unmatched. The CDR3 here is CSARDRDRGGHEQYF. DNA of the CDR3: TGCAGTGCTAGAGATCGGGACAGGGGAGGACACGAGCAGTACTTC.

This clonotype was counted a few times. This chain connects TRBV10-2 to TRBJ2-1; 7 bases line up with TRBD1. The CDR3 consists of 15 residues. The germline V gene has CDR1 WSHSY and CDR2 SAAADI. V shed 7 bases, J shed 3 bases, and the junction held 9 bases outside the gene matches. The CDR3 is CASTYRQGRYNEQFF. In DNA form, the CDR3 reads TGCGCCAGCACTTATAGACAGGGACGCTACAATGAGCAGTTCTTC.

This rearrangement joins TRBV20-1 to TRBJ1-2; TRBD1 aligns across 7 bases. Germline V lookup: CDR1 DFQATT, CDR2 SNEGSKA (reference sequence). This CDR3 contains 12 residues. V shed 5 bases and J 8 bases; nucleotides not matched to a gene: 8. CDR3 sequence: CSARQGGKGYTF. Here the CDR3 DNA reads TGCAGTGCTCGACAGGGTGGTAAGGGCTACACCTTC.

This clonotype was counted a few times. The CDR3 DNA reads TGTGCCAGCAGCCTGCAGGAGAACAGCAATGAGCAGTTCTTC. Amino acids: CASSLQENSNEQFF. The rearrangement uses TRBV5-5 and TRBJ2-1, with D unclear. V lost 4 bases and J 6 bases, leaving 14 bases between the germline ends. The CDR3 has 14 residues. CDR1 is SGHKS and CDR2 is YYEKEE in the germline V gene (reference sequence). Variable domain in full (rest from reference TRBV5-5 and TRBJ2-1): DAGVTQSPTHLIKTRGQQVTLRCSPISGHKSVSWYQQVLGQGPQFIFQYYEKEERGRGNFPDRFSARQFPNYSSELNVNALLLGDSALYLCASSLQENSNEQFFGPGTRLTVL.

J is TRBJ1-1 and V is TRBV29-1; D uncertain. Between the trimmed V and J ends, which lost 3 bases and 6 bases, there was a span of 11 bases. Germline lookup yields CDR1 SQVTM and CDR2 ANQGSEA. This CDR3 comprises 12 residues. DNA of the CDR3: TGCAGCGTTGATTTGGGCAGCGCTGAAGCTTTCTTT. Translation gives CSVDLGSAEAFF.

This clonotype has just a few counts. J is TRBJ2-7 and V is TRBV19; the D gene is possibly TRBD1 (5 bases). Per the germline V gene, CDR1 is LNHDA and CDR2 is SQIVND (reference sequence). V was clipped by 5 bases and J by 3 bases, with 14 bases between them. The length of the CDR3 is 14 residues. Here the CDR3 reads CASSLGGQVYEQYF. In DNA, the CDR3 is TGTGCCAGTAGTCTAGGTGGACAAGTCTACGAGCAGTACTTC.

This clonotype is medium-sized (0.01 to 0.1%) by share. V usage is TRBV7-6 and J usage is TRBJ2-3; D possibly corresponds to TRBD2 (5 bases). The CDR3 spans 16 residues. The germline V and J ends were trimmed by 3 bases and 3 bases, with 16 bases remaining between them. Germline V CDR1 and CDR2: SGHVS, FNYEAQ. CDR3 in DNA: TGTGCCAGCAGCTTTCGCGGACCCGGCGGGACAGATACGCAGTATTTT. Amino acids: CASSFRGPGGTDTQYF. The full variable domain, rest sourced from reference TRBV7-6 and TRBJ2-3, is GAGVSQSPRYKVTKRGQDVALRCDPISGHVSLYWYRQALGQGPEFLTYFNYEAQQDKSGLPNDRFSAERPEGSISTLTIQRTEQRDSAMYRCASSFRGPGGTDTQYFGPGTRLTVL.

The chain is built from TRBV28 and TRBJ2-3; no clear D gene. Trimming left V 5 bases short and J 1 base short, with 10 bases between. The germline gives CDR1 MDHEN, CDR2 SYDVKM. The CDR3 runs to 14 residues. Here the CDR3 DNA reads TGTGCCAGCAGTGGCATAGCCCGCACAGATACGCAGTATTTT. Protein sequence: CASSGIARTDTQYF.

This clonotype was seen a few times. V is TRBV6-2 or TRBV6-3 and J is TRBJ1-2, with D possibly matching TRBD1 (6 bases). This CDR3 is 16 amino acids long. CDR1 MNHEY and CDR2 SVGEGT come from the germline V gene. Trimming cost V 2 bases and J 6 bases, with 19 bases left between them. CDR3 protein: CASSYLPEGGRDGYTF. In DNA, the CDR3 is TGTGCCAGCAGTTACCTACCTGAAGGGGGGCGAGATGGCTACACCTTC.

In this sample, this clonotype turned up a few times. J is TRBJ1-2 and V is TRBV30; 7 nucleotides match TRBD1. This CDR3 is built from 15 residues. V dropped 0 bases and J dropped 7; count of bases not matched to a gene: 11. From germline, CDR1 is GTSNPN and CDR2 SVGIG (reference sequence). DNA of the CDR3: TGTGCCTGGAGTGTACAGGGGACCCCTAGAGGTGGCTACACCTTC. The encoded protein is CAWSVQGTPRGGYTF.

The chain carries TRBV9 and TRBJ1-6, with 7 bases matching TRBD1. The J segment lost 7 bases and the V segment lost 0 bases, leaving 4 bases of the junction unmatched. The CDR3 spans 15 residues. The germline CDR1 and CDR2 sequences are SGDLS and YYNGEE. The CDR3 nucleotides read TGTGCCAGCAGCGTAGCGACAGGGCGCAATTCACCCCTCCACTTT. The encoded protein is CASSVATGRNSPLHF.